This T cell receptor beta chain derives from a study of blood T cell repertoires in COVID-19. This CDR3 region has 15 residues. Germline CDR1 is LGHDT and CDR2 is YNNKEL (reference sequence). Deletions cut 1 base from V and 2 bases from J, with 10 bases between. Under the authors' procedure: Amplification from reference gene primers served as the basis for estimated nucleated cell counts. Produced via immunoSEQ multiplex PCR; TCRdb's table is partial and in-frame only. V, J and clone size derive from that table, while D and trimming were established from the DNA sequence. Among some 150,000 clones listed, approximately 84% were seen once.

The sample was peripheral blood. The TCR sequence derives from a human donor with acute or convalescent COVID-19. The donor label of this sample is uncertain. The rearrangement joins TRBV3-1 (or the pseudogene TRBV3-2) to TRBJ2-3; D uncertain. CDR3 DNA: TGTGCCAGCAGCCAAGCAACCACACACACAGATACGCAGTATTTT. It specifies CASSQATTHTDTQYF.